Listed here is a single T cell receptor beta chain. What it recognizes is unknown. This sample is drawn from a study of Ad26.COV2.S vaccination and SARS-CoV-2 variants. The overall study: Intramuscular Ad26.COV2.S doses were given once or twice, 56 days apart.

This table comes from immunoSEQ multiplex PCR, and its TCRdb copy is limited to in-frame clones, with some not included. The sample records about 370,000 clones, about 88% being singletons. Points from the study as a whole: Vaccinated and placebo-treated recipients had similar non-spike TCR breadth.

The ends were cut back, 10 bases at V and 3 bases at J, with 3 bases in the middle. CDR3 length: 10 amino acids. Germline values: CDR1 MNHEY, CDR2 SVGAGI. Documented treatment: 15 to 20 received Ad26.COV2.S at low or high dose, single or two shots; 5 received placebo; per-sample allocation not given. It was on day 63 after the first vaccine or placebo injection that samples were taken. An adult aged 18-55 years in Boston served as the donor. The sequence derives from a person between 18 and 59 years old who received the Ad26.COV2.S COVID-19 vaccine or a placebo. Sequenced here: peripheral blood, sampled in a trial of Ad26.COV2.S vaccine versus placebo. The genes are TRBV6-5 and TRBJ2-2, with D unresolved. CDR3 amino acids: CAIYTGELFF. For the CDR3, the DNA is TGTGCCATCTACACCGGGGAGCTGTTTTTT.